The T cell receptor beta chain described here comes from a study of long-term antiretroviral therapy in people with HIV. The CDR3 has 15 residues. Germline CDR1 reads SGHNT; CDR2 reads YYREEE (reference sequence). Losses at the gene ends were 2 bases for V and 6 bases for J; bases not matched to a gene: 7. Inclusion required at least two post-ART and at least one pre-ART PBMC samples. Running of the v3.0 immunoSEQ assay took place at survey level. The method was immunoSEQ multiplex PCR; TCRdb's version includes in-frame clones alone and lacks a portion of them. Of about 16,000 clones in the sample, about 95% were seen once.

The clonotype was recovered from a man in his thirties or forties with HIV. The chain combines TRBV5-4 with TRBJ1-4, with TRBD1 matching over 7 bases. The sample consisted of unsorted PBMCs, taken around 10 years after starting antiretroviral therapy. The CDR3 DNA follows: TGTGCCAGCAGCTTCAGACAGGGAGGTGATGAAAAACTGTTTTTT. Translating it yields CASSFRQGGDEKLFF.